One and the same sample provided the 27 T cell receptor beta chains below, sequenced in a study of blood T cell repertoires in COVID-19. Only in-frame clones appear in the TCRdb table, and some are missing; sequencing was by immunoSEQ multiplex PCR. The sample shows 84,000 or so clones, about four fifths of them seen only once. Input material: peripheral blood. The receptors were sampled from a woman aged 40 to 50 with active or convalescent COVID-19.

This clone was counted only a few times. V is TRBV2 and J is TRBJ2-2; tentative D call: TRBD1 (6 bases). The germline gives CDR1 SNHLY, CDR2 FYNNEI. The V and J ends lost 5 bases and 6 bases respectively, with 16 bases between them. The CDR3 length is 15 residues. The CDR3 loop is CASSSQGAGAGELFF. The CDR3 DNA is TGTGCCAGCAGTTCACAGGGCGCTGGGGCCGGGGAGCTGTTTTTT.

The chain links TRBV7-2 to TRBJ1-4; 7 bases fit TRBD1. V gave up 4 bases and J gave up 8 bases; unmatched junction bases: 10. The germline gives CDR1 SGHTA, CDR2 FQGNSA. CDR3 size: 15 residues. CDR3 in amino acids: CASSSRTGVREKLFF. The CDR3 DNA reads TGTGCCAGCAGCTCCCGGACAGGCGTTAGAGAAAAACTGTTTTTT.

The chain carries TRBV19 and TRBJ1-5, with 8 bases aligning to TRBD1. The CDR3 is made up of 15 amino acids. V gave up 0 bases and J gave up 7 bases; unmatched junction bases: 5. Germline assignment: CDR1 LNHDA and CDR2 SQIVND (reference sequence). The CDR3 region is CASSIDQGARQPQHF. CDR3 bases: TGTGCCAGTAGTATAGACCAGGGGGCTCGGCAGCCCCAGCATTTT.

This clone is a singleton in its sample. The chain joins TRBV4-2 to TRBJ1-1, with 7 bases aligning to TRBD1. V lost 0 bases, J lost 6 bases, and 7 bases stayed unmatched. This CDR3 has 15 residues. Germline CDR1 is LGHNA and CDR2 is YNFKEQ. CDR3 sequence: CASSQDTGAGAEAFF. The DNA for the CDR3 is TGTGCCAGCAGCCAAGATACAGGGGCAGGGGCTGAAGCTTTCTTT.

The gene calls are TRBV28 and TRBJ2-3; 10 bases line up with TRBD2. Germline V gene data show CDR1 as MDHEN and CDR2 as SYDVKM. CDR3 length: 16 residues. With 5 bases clipped from V and 2 bases from J, the junction kept 7 bases outside the gene matches. CDR3 residues: CASSRVAGGLTDTQYF. CDR3 sequence (DNA): TGTGCCAGCAGTCGAGTAGCGGGGGGACTCACAGATACGCAGTATTTT.

This clone was seen just once. This sequence joins TRBV21-1 and TRBJ1-1; the table's D call, TRBD1, has no DNA check behind it. TRBV21-1 is shown as a pseudogene. The CDR3 is 13 residues long. CDR3 amino acids: CASSNRVNTEAFF. CDR3 nucleotide sequence: TGTGCCAGCAGCAACAGGGTTAACACTGAAGCTTTCTTT.

This chain uses TRBV10-3 with TRBJ1-5; 7 bases line up with TRBD1. Unmatched junction bases numbered 6, after V lost 10 bases and J lost 3 bases. The CDR3 loop spans 13 amino acids. Germline V gives CDR1 ENHRY, CDR2 SYGVKD. DNA of the CDR3: TGTGCCAGTCAACAGGGGATCAATCAGCCCCAGCATTTT. Its translation: CASQQGINQPQHF.

The CDR3 nucleotides are TGTGCCAGCAGTTACCCATTTCGACAGGGGAGTGGGAATGAGCAGTTCTTC. It codes for CASSYPFRQGSGNEQFF. The chain couples TRBV6-2 or TRBV6-3 to TRBJ2-1; TRBD1 aligns across 8 bases. The V segment lost 2 bases and the J segment 7 bases; nucleotides outside the gene matches: 13. Germline CDR1 reads MNHEY; CDR2 reads SVGEGT. The CDR3 spans 17 residues.

J is TRBJ2-3 and V is TRBV11-1; 10 nucleotides line up with TRBD2. CDR3 length: 15 amino acids. Germline CDR1 and CDR2: SGHAT and FQDESV (reference sequence). Trimming cost V 3 bases and J 5 bases; bases outside gene matches: 5. The CDR3 sequence: CASSFSGGPGDTQYF. The CDR3 region has the DNA TGTGCCAGCAGCTTTAGCGGGGGGCCGGGAGATACGCAGTATTTT.

The V call is TRBV4-2, the J call TRBJ2-7, with 7 bases lining up with TRBD1. Germline CDR1 is LGHNA and CDR2 is YNFKEQ. There are 15 residues in the CDR3. V lost 3 bases, J lost 1 base, and 6 bases stayed unmatched. DNA for the CDR3: TGTGCCAGCAGCCAGACAGGGATTACATCCTACGAGCAGTACTTC. Translated: CASSQTGITSYEQYF.

In this sample, this clone turned up a few times. The chain carries TRBV4-2 and TRBJ1-3; 9 positions match TRBD1. The germline gives CDR1 LGHNA, CDR2 YNFKEQ. After removal of 5 bases from V and 4 bases from J, the junction contained 3 bases not matched to a gene. This CDR3 contains 14 residues. The CDR3 bases are TGTGCCAGCAGCTATGGGACAGGGGGAAACACCATATATTTT. Its translation: CASSYGTGGNTIYF.

J is TRBJ2-2 and V is TRBV24-1, with 9 nucleotides matching TRBD1. CDR1 KGHDR and CDR2 SFDVKD come from the germline V gene. The CDR3 has 16 residues. V lost 6 bases, J lost 6 bases, and 10 bases stayed unmatched. Here the CDR3 reads CATSSYRDRESGELFF. Written as DNA, the CDR3 is TGTGCCACCAGTTCTTACCGGGACAGGGAGTCCGGGGAGCTGTTTTTT.

This clone occurred a few times. The rearrangement links TRBV5-1 to TRBJ2-1; 8 bases are a match to TRBD2. Germline V gene lookup returns CDR1 SGHRS and CDR2 YFSETQ. CDR3 length: 15 amino acids. Trimming removed 2 bases from V and 10 bases from J; junction bases left unmatched: 11. The chain's CDR3 is CASSLAGESLQEQFF. The CDR3 nucleotides are TGCGCCAGCAGCTTAGCGGGAGAGTCCCTCCAGGAGCAGTTCTTC.

V and J are TRBV11-2 and TRBJ2-7; 11 nucleotides line up with TRBD2. In germline, CDR1 is SGHAT, CDR2 FQNNGV. V lost 4 bases, J lost 12 bases, and 8 bases stayed unmatched. The CDR3 extends over 13 amino acids. CDR3 region: CASSSVAGGLWYF. The CDR3 DNA is TGTGCCAGCAGCTCAGTAGCGGGGGGGCTGTGGTACTTC.

The rearrangement joins TRBV2 to TRBJ1-5; a weak D match, TRBD1 (5 bases). CDR3 size: 15 residues. The ends were cut back, 1 base at V and 6 bases at J, with 13 bases in the middle. Germline assignment: CDR1 SNHLY and CDR2 FYNNEI. The CDR3: CASSEGRGGVQPQHF. The DNA for the CDR3 is TGTGCCAGCAGTGAAGGTCGGGGAGGGGTTCAGCCCCAGCATTTT.

This sequence joins TRBV5-5 and TRBJ2-1; 8 bases map to TRBD2. This CDR3 is built from 15 residues. CDR1 is SGHKS, CDR2 YYEKEE, per germline (reference sequence). The V gene end was trimmed by 3 bases and the J gene end by 3 bases; junction bases not matched to a gene: 5. For the CDR3, the DNA is TGTGCCAGCAGCTCGACTAGCGCGGGCTACAATGAGCAGTTCTTC. Amino acids: CASSSTSAGYNEQFF.

J is TRBJ2-7 and V is TRBV28, with D uncertain. V lost 5 bases to trimming and J lost 4 bases, with 15 bases between them. Germline V gene data show CDR1 as MDHEN and CDR2 as SYDVKM. The CDR3 has 14 amino acids. The DNA for the CDR3 is TGTGCCAGCAGTCCGGAGAACGAGTTTTACGAGCAGTACTTC. It specifies CASSPENEFYEQYF.

The chain recombines TRBV4-1 with TRBJ1-2; 9 nucleotides agree with TRBD1. The CDR3 is made up of 17 amino acids. Germline CDR1 reads MGHRA; CDR2 reads YSYEKL. Trimming at V came to 3 bases and at J to 4 bases, leaving 12 bases not matched to a gene. CDR3 nucleotide sequence: TGCGCCAGCAGCCAGGACGGGCCGGGACAGGGACTCTATGGCTACACCTTC. Translated: CASSQDGPGQGLYGYTF.

This clone showed up many times. The chain is built from TRBV27 and TRBJ1-1; D perhaps matches TRBD1 (5 bases). There are 15 residues in the CDR3. The V end lost 6 bases, the J end lost 4 bases, and 18 bases lay between the germline ends. Germline CDR1 MNHEY, CDR2 SMNVEV (reference sequence). The CDR3 reads CASRISLGGSTEAFF. The CDR3 DNA reads as TGTGCCAGCAGGATATCTCTCGGGGGAAGCACTGAAGCTTTCTTT.

J is TRBJ2-5 and V is TRBV28, with TRBD2 identical over 12 bases. There are 17 residues in the CDR3. CDR1 is MDHEN, CDR2 SYDVKM, per germline. The J segment lost 6 bases and the V segment lost 8 bases, leaving 16 bases of the junction unmatched. The CDR3 sequence: CASYRFRLAGGPQTQYF. The DNA for the CDR3 is TGTGCCAGCTACCGTTTCAGGCTAGCGGGAGGGCCTCAGACCCAGTACTTC.

Written as DNA, the CDR3 is TGTGCCACCAGTGATTTCCGCGGGGGAATCTATGGCTACACCTTC. Its translation: CATSDFRGGIYGYTF. The V call is TRBV24-1, the J call TRBJ1-2; D perhaps matches TRBD1 (5 bases). CDR3 length: 15 residues. Germline V CDR1 and CDR2: KGHDR, SFDVKD. Trimming shortened V by 1 base and J by 4 bases, and 12 bases separated the two germline ends.

The chain couples TRBV18 to TRBJ2-7; 7 bases map to TRBD1. Germline CDR1 KGHSH, CDR2 LQKENI. The CDR3 has 16 residues. V lost 6 bases and J lost 6; bases outside the gene matches: 17. CDR3 DNA sequence: TGTGCCAGCTCGCCCATATACGGGGACAGCCCATCCGAGCAGTACTTC. Protein product: CASSPIYGDSPSEQYF.

This rearrangement joins TRBV19 to TRBJ1-1; 7 bases are shared with TRBD1. V dropped 4 bases and J dropped 9; count of bases not matched to a gene: 14. The CDR3 length is 15 residues. Germline values: CDR1 LNHDA, CDR2 SQIVND (reference sequence). The CDR3 DNA sequence: TGTGCCAGTAGTACGACAGGGACAAGGCTTTCGAAAGCTTTCTTT. This codes for CASSTTGTRLSKAFF.

This chain connects TRBV10-2 to TRBJ1-2, with 10 bases that match TRBD1. This CDR3 contains 13 residues. J lost 4 bases, V lost 6 bases, and 2 bases had no gene match. CDR1 and CDR2 (germline): WSHSY, SAAADI. The CDR3 spells CASRGQGVYGYTF. CDR3 coding DNA: TGCGCCAGCAGAGGACAGGGGGTCTATGGCTACACCTTC.

The gene calls are TRBV7-2 and TRBJ2-7; possibly TRBD2 for D (6 bases). The CDR3 is 17 amino acids. Trimming took off 1 base at V and 0 bases at J, with 16 bases between the two ends. From germline, CDR1 is SGHTA and CDR2 FQGNSA. The CDR3 nucleotides read TGTGCCAGCAGCTTAGACCTGGGTGGGAGGCCCTCCTACGAGCAGTACTTC. Translated: CASSLDLGGRPSYEQYF.

The CDR3 sequence: CASSTPLAGVYNEQFF. The DNA for the CDR3 is TGTGCCAGTAGTACCCCCCTAGCGGGGGTATACAATGAGCAGTTCTTC. V is TRBV19 and J is TRBJ2-1, with 10 bases matching TRBD2. The CDR3 runs 16 residues. From germline, CDR1 is LNHDA and CDR2 SQIVND (reference sequence). V gave up 4 bases and J gave up 4 bases; unmatched junction bases: 7.

This chain links TRBV24-1 with TRBJ2-2, with TRBD2 identical over 8 bases. CDR3 length equals 13 residues. Unmatched junction bases numbered 8, after V lost 12 bases and J lost 6 bases. Germline V lookup: CDR1 KGHDR, CDR2 SFDVKD. CDR3 sequence (DNA): TGTGCCGCTCAGGGGCGGGAGGCCGGGGAGCTGTTTTTT. It specifies CAAQGREAGELFF.